This T cell receptor (beta chain) was sequenced during a study of cytomegalovirus exposure and HLA in healthy donors (dated by TCRdb to about 2017). Concerning the study at large: According to an earlier analysis of 550 to 750 of the donors, some 180 million T cells yielded 100 million or so unique TCR beta sequences and approximately 300 Gb of sequence data. Roughly 300 gigabases of sequencing data and 70 million to 95 million unique TCR sequences made up an early release that covered approximately 650 HLA-typed donors. Of the 398 genotyped donors, 70% to 90% were placed in the genetic ancestry cluster associated with self-reported Caucasian donors. The study aimed to test whether cataloging public T cell receptors could reveal signatures of past pathogen exposure. Using immunosequencing, the study profiled T cell repertoires from about 620 subjects and related those repertoires to cytomegalovirus serostatus. Besides the first cohort of some 670 subjects, a separate validation cohort made up of 120 different subjects was used. High-throughput TCR immunosequencing, statistical association of individual TCRs with disease status, and machine learning were combined to predict cytomegalovirus infection status. A later analysis re-examined previously published TCR beta repertoires from roughly 720 donors and added high-resolution HLA genotyping to investigate patterns of TCR occurrence. In the later analysis, no new phenotypic data were used to find candidate immune exposures; instead, reliance was placed on TCR beta sequences and their occurrence across donors. In an earlier analysis of 587 of the donors, high-throughput TCR beta sequencing was used to judge whether each TCR beta V gene segment behaved as functional or pseudogenic. Donor age, sex, ethnicity and CMV serostatus were compiled alongside the repertoire data. A later genetic analysis used genome-wide SNP genotypes for 398 of the 666 donors, treating that subset as a discovery cohort. Every discovery cohort repertoire had been produced on one sequencing platform. HLA typing covered class I and class II loci at four-digit resolution. Typing coverage varied by locus: roughly 629-640 donors for A, B, C, DRB1 and DQB1; 522 for DQA1; over 600 for DPA1; fewer than 480 for DPB1. About five DR-DQ haplotypes were treated as single units for association and clustering because of strong linkage in the cohort. Among under 450 genotyped donors of the cohort, an average of roughly 240,000 unique TCR beta nucleotide sequences were sequenced per donor, approximately 20% of them non-productive. On the study overall, not on this receptor specifically: For the cohort, immune exposure information was limited to CMV serostatus. A later genetic analysis reported fewer N-insertions in productive TCRs among donors in an Asian-associated ancestry cluster than the roughly 720-donor mean. According to a later analysis, parvovirus B19, influenza, CMV and Epstein-Barr virus appeared linked to several top co-occurrence clusters. Linkage disequilibrium might explain the correlated functional status among segregating V segments, but an unknown experimental factor could not be excluded. Because the 87-base-pair reads could not distinguish some IMGT-functional V segments, including TRBV6-2 and TRBV6-3, those segments were excluded. Because HLA typing was missing for some donors at each locus, association tests included only the typed subset. The study gave a list of 150 to 200 TCR beta chains associated with cytomegalovirus. In a later analysis, HLA-associated TCR beta chains showed more clonal expansion and lower generation probabilities than non-associated chains that were equally common. The classifier was reported to diagnose cytomegalovirus status with high specificity and sensitivity in both the original and validation cohorts. In this cohort, only TCR beta chains were sequenced, and detectable features were limited by the absence of alpha or paired-chain data. Specific HLA alleles were associated with 15,000 to 20,000 TCR beta sequences at a false discovery rate of 0.05 in a later analysis. When HLA alleles, especially DR and DQ, strongly co-occurred, TCR associations were difficult to assign to individual alleles. It was suggested by the authors that the approach could potentially be generalized to other disease states and immunological phenotypes. About 17 rarely observed V segments, including chromosome 9 orphons, were excluded from the earlier analysis of a few hundred of the donors because counts were too low. Roughly uniform sequencing depth across donors was assumed in presence/absence analyses, although this assumption may not hold. A further reported finding was that TCR beta sequences accurately predicted the HLA-A and HLA-B alleles for most subjects in the first cohort. Broadly in line with IMGT annotations, most TCR beta V segments showed up in productive rearrangements about 87% or about 30% of the time in an earlier analysis of approximately 600 of the donors. An association between a missense DCLRE1C variant and V-gene and J-gene trimming of TCR beta chains was found in a later genetic analysis and replicated in an independent cohort. According to a later analysis, TCR association rates differed among HLA loci, with DRB1 alleles showing the most associated TCRs and HLA-C alleles showing the fewest. A cluster of highly shared sequence variants was judged likely to be a technical artifact of the sequencing pipeline. Most TCR sequences were seen in very few donors, while some public TCRs were found in many individuals. In a later analysis, most CMV-associated TCR beta chains were found to appear HLA-restricted, with HLA associations seemingly driven largely by CMV exposure. In vitro tests confirmed that a few of the cytomegalovirus-associated TCR beta chains recognize cytomegalovirus antigens.

Libraries were prepared through the immunoSEQ multiplex PCR assay. For the multiplex PCR, a mixture combining 60 forward primers for TCR Vbeta segments and 13 reverse primers for TCR Jbeta segments was used. Amplification of the CDR3 region of rearranged TCR beta genes was performed with a multiplex PCR assay on genomic DNA. The Illumina HiSeq System was used to sequence the amplified TCR beta libraries as 87-base-pair reads. The authors' analysis ran thus. Across the 500 to 750 repertoires, a later analysis counted approximately 83 million unique TCR beta chains, approximately 12 million of which were shared by at least two donors. Raw reads were error-corrected and collapsed into unique sequences by a nearest-neighbor algorithm in which closely related sequences were merged to remove PCR and sequencing errors. Alignment of CDR3 sequences to IMGT reference sequences was used to assign V, D and J gene segments. For a sequence to be retained, at least a six-nucleotide match to both a V gene segment and a J gene segment was required. A rearrangement counted as productive if the CDR3 had no stop codons and remained in frame with V and J, and every other rearrangement counted as non-productive. CDR3 was defined by IMGT convention, running from the second conserved V-encoded cysteine to the conserved J-encoded phenylalanine. The earlier analysis of some 600 of the donors excluded sequences that lacked an unambiguous match to a single V gene segment. In an earlier analysis of 587 of the donors, a V segment was called functional when productive rearrangements were above 56.7%, and segregating when the standard deviation between donors exceeded 5%. A statistical classification framework was built for diagnosing cytomegalovirus status from the catalog of TCR beta chain sequences. In a later analysis, V and J genes were assigned by comparing TCR nucleotide sequences against IMGT/GENE-DB human TR gene sequences. The TCRdist pipeline was used in a later analysis to assign CDR3 sequences and most-parsimonious VDJ recombination scenarios. A later analysis defined each TCR beta chain by its CDR3 amino acid sequence plus V-gene family, and excluded reads lacking a unique V-gene family. In a later analysis, approximately 640 highly shared, low-generation-probability nucleotide sequences were removed to address suspected cross-contamination and a sequencing artifact. For each public chain, a later analysis derived a clonal expansion index from normalized ranks of inferred template counts within each repertoire. Generation probabilities in a later analysis came from a VDJ recombination model fitted to out-of-frame rearrangements, and those results were checked against IGoR. In a later analysis, TCR-TCR, TCR-HLA and TCR-CMV co-occurrence was scored with hypergeometric tests, and a repertoire-size bias correction was applied to TCR pairs. In a later analysis, false discovery rates were estimated by permuting HLA or CMV assignments 20 times. A later analysis grouped co-occurring TCRs with DBSCAN, adding TCRdist sequence similarity when clustering within HLA-allele-positive subsets. For co-occurrence clustering, repertoires with fewer than 30,000 or more than 120,000 public chains were excluded, along with about five repertoires with anomalous nucleotide sharing. TCRdb holds this immuneACCESS table with in-frame rearrangements only. Some clones are missing; in checked studies, unresolved V genes explain under half, and the rest has no known cause. V and J calls and clone size are copied from that table; D and trimming were computed from the DNA. Across this sample there are under 200,000 clones, with roughly 80% seen only once. Approximately 0.4% of the sample is in the top ten clones.

Based on the germline V gene, the CDR1 and CDR2 sequences are MNHNS and SASEGT. The germline V and J ends show losses of 7 bases and 2 bases respectively, and no gene match explains 4 bases of the junction. The CDR3 numbers 13 residues from cysteine through phenylalanine. Only CDR3 DNA remains: 39 bases, in frame from the first base. The cohort was made up of 650 to 700 healthy bone marrow donors. At the time of sampling, every cohort member was nominally healthy, though immune exposures that went unrecorded were likely present. The donor was CMV seropositive and belonged to the group of 250 to 300 seropositive cohort members. A peripheral blood sample was provided by each donor, and peripheral blood mononuclear cells were used for TCR beta sequencing. Genomic DNA extraction from the blood cell samples was performed with the Qiagen DNeasy Blood Extraction Kit. This clone was seen a few times. There is no known antigen for this receptor. Nothing much larger sits one base from this clone, and base qualities are not available.

Sequencing input: PBMCs. The chain couples TRBV6-1 to TRBJ1-2, with TRBD1 identical over 7 junction bases. The receptor comes from a male donor in good health and CMV-seropositive. The encoded CDR3 is CASTRQGNYGYTF. The sequence in DNA is TGTGCCAGCACCAGACAGGGAAACTATGGCTACACCTTC.